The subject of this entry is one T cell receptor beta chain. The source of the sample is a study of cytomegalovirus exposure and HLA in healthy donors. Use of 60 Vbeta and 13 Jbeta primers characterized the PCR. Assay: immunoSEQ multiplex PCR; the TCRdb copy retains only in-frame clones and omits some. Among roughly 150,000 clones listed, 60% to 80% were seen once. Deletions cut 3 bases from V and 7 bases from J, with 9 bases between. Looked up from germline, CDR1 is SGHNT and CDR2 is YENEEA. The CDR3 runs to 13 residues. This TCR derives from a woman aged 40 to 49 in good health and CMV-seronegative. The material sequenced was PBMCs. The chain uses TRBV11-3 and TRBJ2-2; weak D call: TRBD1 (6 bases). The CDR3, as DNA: TGTGCCAGCAGCTTGGACAGTCACGGGGAGCTGTTTTTT. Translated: CASSLDSHGELFF. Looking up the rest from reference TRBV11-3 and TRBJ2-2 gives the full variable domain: EAGVVQSPRYKIIEKKQPVAFWCNPISGHNTLYWYLQNLGQGPELLIRYENEEAVDDSQLPKDRFSAERLKGVDSTLKIQPAELGDSAVYLCASSLDSHGELFFGEGSRLTVL.